These T cell receptor beta chains were read from a single sample in a study of cytomegalovirus exposure and HLA in healthy donors. The assay was immunoSEQ multiplex PCR, and TCRdb's table has in-frame clones only and misses some. The table records around 80,000 clones, roughly 78% of them present only once. Sequenced sample: PBMCs. The receptor set was obtained from a man aged 35-49 years in good health and CMV-seronegative. Each CDR3 is given with its conserved first and last residue. The D gene is left open where the match is weak. Only part of the rows carry a size: once, few, many, or a class if the clone is expanded.

D gene,clone size,J gene,V gene,CDR3 DNA,CDR3 protein
TRBD2,-,TRBJ2-3,TRBV4-2,TGTGCCAGCAGCCAAGATTTCACTAGCGGGAGCACGCAGTATTTT,CASSQDFTSGSTQYF
TRBD1,-,TRBJ2-7,TRBV18,TGTGCCAGCTCTGACCGGACAGGGGACTACGAGCAGTACTTC,CASSDRTGDYEQYF
TRBD2,once,TRBJ2-3,TRBV28,TGTGCCAGCATCGCGTCCGGGGGAGGGAGCACAGATACGCAGTATTTT,CASIASGGGSTDTQYF
-,-,TRBJ2-1,TRBV6-1,TGTGCCAGCAGTGAAGCCCGCTGGGCAAACAATGAGCAGTTCTTC,CASSEARWANNEQFF
-,-,TRBJ2-7,TRBV27,TGTGCCAGCGGCAGGTACGAGCAGTACTTC,CASGRYEQYF
TRBD1,-,TRBJ1-5,TRBV6-1,TGTGCCAGCAGAACTAATGACAGGGTTGTGGAGCCCCAGCATTTT,CASRTNDRVVEPQHF
-,-,TRBJ1-1,TRBV12-2,TGTGCAAGTCGCCTACCGGGCCAGGGGGCAGGTGAAGCTTTCTTT,CASRLPGQGAGEAFF
TRBD1,once,TRBJ1-1,TRBV9,TGTGCCAGCAGCGTCTACAGGGGCCCGAACACTGAAGCTTTCTTT,CASSVYRGPNTEAFF
TRBD1,once,TRBJ1-4,TRBV7-8,TGTGCCAGCAGCTTCAATTCTGGACAGGGGATTAATGAAAAACTGTTTTTT,CASSFNSGQGINEKLFF
TRBD2,-,TRBJ2-2,TRBV19,TGTGCCAGTAGTCAGCGGGAGAGCACCGGGGAGCTGTTTTTT,CASSQRESTGELFF
-,-,TRBJ2-5,TRBV30,TGTGCCTGGAAGGTATCCGGGAGCTTGAGGGAGACCCAGTACTTC,CAWKVSGSLRETQYF
-,-,TRBJ1-1,TRBV2,TGTGCCAGCAGTGGGCGGATCTTCTTTGAAGCTTTCTTT,CASSGRIFFEAFF
TRBD2,-,TRBJ2-2,TRBV27,TGTGCCAGCAGTTTTACTAGCGGGAGGTCCGGGGAGCTGTTTTTT,CASSFTSGRSGELFF
TRBD2,-,TRBJ2-1,TRBV7-3,TGTGCCAGCAGCCCATTAGGACTAGAGTACAATGAGCAGTTCTTC,CASSPLGLEYNEQFF
TRBD1,few,TRBJ2-3,TRBV7-9,TGTGCCAGCAGGCCTAACAGGGGCCCTAGCACAGATACGCAGTATTTT,CASRPNRGPSTDTQYF
-,-,TRBJ2-5,TRBV6-6,TGTGCCAGCAGTTACCCTAGAGAGACCCAGTACTTC,CASSYPRETQYF
-,-,TRBJ2-1,TRBV7-3,TGTGCCAGCAGCACTTATGCGGGAAGGCCGAATGAGCAGTTCTTC,CASSTYAGRPNEQFF
TRBD2,few,TRBJ2-1,TRBV5-1,TGCGCCAGCAGCTTGGGACTAGCGGGAGCTGACGGTGAGCAGTTCTTC,CASSLGLAGADGEQFF
-,-,TRBJ2-2,TRBV4-1,TGCGCCAGCAGCCAAGATTTCGGGAATTTGAACACCGGGGAGCTGTTTTTT,CASSQDFGNLNTGELFF
TRBD1,-,TRBJ2-7,TRBV6-1,TGTGCCAGCATTTCGACAGGGGGCCACGAGCAGTACTTC,CASISTGGHEQYF